This T cell receptor (beta chain) is drawn from a study of CD8 T cell repertoires and HIV-1 epitope variants. Overall study: Each of Twenty-five Gag and Nef epitope peptides stimulated a separate culture. Controls were a CMV, EBV and flu peptide pool, Ebola AY9 negative control, and no-peptide well. Tested: three Gag epitope families, Nef HW9 and YT9.

Repertoires were generated with immunoSEQ multiplex PCR, while TCRdb's copy carries only in-frame clones and drops some. The data show tens of thousands of clones, roughly 77% seen once. This clone showed up just once. V was clipped by 6 bases and J by 4 bases, with 21 bases between them. The CDR3 extends over 16 amino acids. CDR1 LNHDA and CDR2 SQIVND come from the germline V gene (reference sequence). The origin of this receptor is a male donor with HIV. The sample was uncultured baseline CD8+ T cells from peripheral blood mononuclear cells (PBMCs). This chain links TRBV19 with TRBJ1-2; D is possibly TRBD1 (6 bases). CDR3 residues: CASSSEAAGDVYGYTF. Here the CDR3 DNA reads TGTGCCAGTAGCTCGGAGGCGGCAGGGGATGTCTATGGCTACACCTTC.